This T cell receptor beta chain was sequenced during a study of shared clonotypes between healthy human individuals. V dropped 1 base and J dropped 2 bases, with 9 bases sitting between them. Germline CDR1 reads SGHNT; CDR2 reads YENEEA. The CDR3 has 14 amino acids. Worth noting for this clone: Its antigen remains unknown.

TCRdb keeps only in-frame clones here, not all; method: immunoSEQ multiplex PCR. The repertoire includes about 2.3 million clones, 85% to 95% of them detected once, and 0.37% sits in the top ten. General study findings and limits: Relative to their counterparts shared across all four donors, non-shared clonotypes exhibited diminished generation probabilities. In this cohort, only blood was sampled, and tissue repertoires likely differ.

Sequenced: naive CD4+ T cells from PBMCs. Subset specified: CD45RA+ positively selected. J is TRBJ2-7 and V is TRBV11-3, with no clear D. The sequence was collected from a young man in good health. Some clones in this sample may be carry-over from other donors' samples. The CDR3 region has the DNA TGTGCCAGCAGCTTAGCCAGCACCACCTACGAGCAGTACTTC. Its translation is CASSLASTTYEQYF.